The 3 T cell receptor beta chains in this list originate from one sample, sequenced in a study of shared clonotypes between healthy human individuals. It was CD45RO-negative cells, positively selected for CCR7, that made up naive CD8 cells, with terminally differentiated effector memory CD45RA+ cells excluded. Some clones are missing from TCRdb's copy, which holds only in-frame ones; the method was immunoSEQ multiplex PCR. The sample consists of around 2,000,000 clones, over 85% of them appearing once. The sample comprised naive CD8+ T cells sorted from blood. The receptors here all came from a man aged 18-30 years in good health.

This sequence joins TRBV27 and TRBJ2-1; TRBD1 might be the D (5 bases). The V gene's germline CDR1 is MNHEY and CDR2 SMNVEV (reference sequence). The CDR3 extends over 15 amino acids. With 5 bases removed from V and 3 bases from J, the gap between germline ends came to 14 bases. CDR3 DNA sequence: TGTGCCAGCAGTGAAGATCCAGGGCTCTACAATGAGCAGTTCTTC. Translation: CASSEDPGLYNEQFF.

The rearrangement joins TRBV10-3 to TRBJ2-7; 8 positions agree with TRBD1. V gave up 2 bases and J gave up 5 bases; unmatched junction bases: 11. CDR3 length: 16 amino acids. The germline V gene encodes CDR1 ENHRY and CDR2 SYGVKD. The CDR3 nucleotides read TGTGCCATCAGTGAGGTCATGATTCAGGGGGCCCACGAGCAGTACTTC. This gives the protein CAISEVMIQGAHEQYF.

A note on this clone: The identical CDR3 is also encoded by other nucleotide sequences in the sample. CDR3 sequence: CASSLLAGTDTQYF. CDR3 in DNA: TGTGCCAGCAGCCTACTAGCGGGCACAGATACGCAGTATTTT. The chain carries TRBV27 and TRBJ2-3; 8 nucleotides align to TRBD2. Germline trimming cut 6 bases from V and 1 base from J; bases unmatched to any gene: 3. The CDR3 extends over 14 amino acids. The V gene's germline CDR1 is MNHEY and CDR2 SMNVEV (reference sequence).